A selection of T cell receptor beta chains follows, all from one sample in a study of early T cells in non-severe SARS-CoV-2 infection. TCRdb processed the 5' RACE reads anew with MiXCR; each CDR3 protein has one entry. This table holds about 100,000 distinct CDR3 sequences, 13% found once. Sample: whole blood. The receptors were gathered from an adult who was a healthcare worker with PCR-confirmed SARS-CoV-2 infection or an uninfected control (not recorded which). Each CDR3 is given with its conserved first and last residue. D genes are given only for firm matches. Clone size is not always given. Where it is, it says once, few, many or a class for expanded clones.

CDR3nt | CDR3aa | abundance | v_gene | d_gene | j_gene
TGCAGCGTTGAAGTGGGGACAGATAGCTCCTACGAGCAGTACTTC | CSVEVGTDSSYEQYF | . | TRBV29-1 | TRBD1 | TRBJ2-7
TGTGCCAGACTAGGGTTGGATGAGCAGTTCTTC | CARLGLDEQFF | many | TRBV7-2 | . | TRBJ2-1
TGCGCCAGCAGCCAAGATTCAGGGGGAATGGGGAACACTGAAGCTTTCTTT | CASSQDSGGMGNTEAFF | many | TRBV4-1 | TRBD1 | TRBJ1-1
TGTGCCAGCAGTTTTACCGGGGTCTCCTACGAGCAGTACTTC | CASSFTGVSYEQYF | few | TRBV2 | . | TRBJ2-7
TGCAGTGGCGGCGCAAGCGGGGGAAGGGAGGATACGCAGTATTTT | CSGGASGGREDTQYF | . | TRBV20-1 | TRBD2 | TRBJ2-3
TGTGCCAGCAGTTTCGAGGCGAACACTGAAGCTTTCTTT | CASSFEANTEAFF | . | TRBV6-5 | . | TRBJ1-1
TGTGCCAGCAGTGCACCCCTGGCGGGGAACACTGAAGCTTTCTTT | CASSAPLAGNTEAFF | many | TRBV6-5 | . | TRBJ1-1
TGCAGCGTTGGACCGGGACAGGCTTACATGAACACTGAAGCTTTCTTT | CSVGPGQAYMNTEAFF | many | TRBV29-1 | TRBD1 | TRBJ1-1
TGCAGCGTTCCAGCACTAGGGACAGTCACCTACAATGAGCAGTTCTTC | CSVPALGTVTYNEQFF | . | TRBV29-1 | TRBD1 | TRBJ2-1
TGTGCCAGCAGCGAGATGAACACTGAAGCTTTCTTT | CASSEMNTEAFF | many | TRBV7-6 | . | TRBJ1-1
TGTGCCAGCAGTTACGGCCGATATAACACTGAAGCTTTCTTT | CASSYGRYNTEAFF | . | TRBV6-5 | . | TRBJ1-1
TGTGCCAGCAGTTGGGAGAGGGAACAGCCCCAGCATTTT | CASSWEREQPQHF | . | TRBV2 | . | TRBJ1-5
TGCGCCAGCAGTGAGAGAACAGGGGGTACGCAGTATTTT | CASSERTGGTQYF | many | TRBV10-1 | TRBD1 | TRBJ2-3
TGTGCCAGCAGTTACTCGGCAGGACCTTATGGCTACACCTTC | CASSYSAGPYGYTF | medium-sized | TRBV6-5 | . | TRBJ1-2
TGTGCCAGCAGTTCTACAGCCTATGGCTACACCTTC | CASSSTAYGYTF | . | TRBV28 | . | TRBJ1-2
TGTGCCAGCAGCCCCAGCCACAATGAGCAGTTCTTC | CASSPSHNEQFF | many | TRBV11-2 | . | TRBJ2-1
TGTGCCAGCAACCAGGGAGTCCCCTATAATTCACCCCTCCATTTT | CASNQGVPYNSPLHF | . | TRBV6-2/TRBV6-3 | . | TRBJ1-6
TGTGCCAGCAGTTACCGGGACAGGGAAGTAGATACGCAGTATTTT | CASSYRDREVDTQYF | few | TRBV6-5 | TRBD1 | TRBJ2-3
TGTGCCAGCTCACCACTTTTCGGGAAATTGAACACTGAAGCTTTCTTT | CASSPLFGKLNTEAFF | . | TRBV18 | . | TRBJ1-1
TGCGCCAGCAGCTTGGACGGGGGTCGAAATCAGCCCCAGCATTTT | CASSLDGGRNQPQHF | few | TRBV5-1 | . | TRBJ1-5
TGTGCCAGCAGTGACAGGTGGAGCTCCTACGAGCAGTACTTC | CASSDRWSSYEQYF | many | TRBV6-5 | . | TRBJ2-7
TGTGCCAGCAGCCAAGATGAGAGCGGGCACACTGAAGCTTTCTTT | CASSQDESGHTEAFF | many | TRBV3-1 | . | TRBJ1-1
TGCAGTGCTAGAGATCCGGGACGCAGCTCCTACGAGCAGTACTTC | CSARDPGRSSYEQYF | . | TRBV20-1 | . | TRBJ2-7
TGTGCCAGCAGCCGTCTGGACAGGGGGCATAATGAGCAGTTCTTC | CASSRLDRGHNEQFF | few | TRBV5-4 | TRBD1 | TRBJ2-1
TGTGCCATCAGTGAGCCCTCCTTAAACGGGGAGACCCAGTACTTC | CAISEPSLNGETQYF | . | TRBV10-3 | . | TRBJ2-5
TGTGCCAGCAGCTTTCAGAGAGGCGAGACCCAGTACTTC | CASSFQRGETQYF | . | TRBV7-2 | . | TRBJ2-5
TGTGCCAGCTCACCAGAGTTGGGATTGACTGAAGCTTTCTTT | CASSPELGLTEAFF | . | TRBV18 | . | TRBJ1-1
TGTGCCAGCAGCCTGGAGGGGGTGAGCCCAGAGACCCAGTACTTC | CASSLEGVSPETQYF | few | TRBV12-3/TRBV12-4 | . | TRBJ2-5